The 10 T cell receptor beta chains reported below all come from one sample, sequenced in a study of T cells after posttransplantation cyclophosphamide. Sequencing used immunoSEQ multiplex PCR; TCRdb keeps in-frame clones, though not all of them. Of tens of thousands of clones in the sample, about 90% were seen once. A marrow graft followed busulfan-fludarabine conditioning, with cyclophosphamide on days +3 and +4. The specimen comprised PBMCs, sampled roughly 59 days after allogeneic stem cell transplant with posttransplant cyclophosphamide. These TCRs come from a male patient between 55 and 70 years old who received an allogeneic stem cell transplant from a related donor and was CMV-positive. Some T cells may possibly be graft donor cells.

V is TRBV18 and J is TRBJ1-3; D uncertain. The CDR3 has 16 residues. Germline V gene data show CDR1 as KGHSH and CDR2 as LQKENI. V dropped 1 base and J dropped 2 bases, with 12 bases sitting between them. CDR3 DNA sequence: TGTGCCAGCTCACCACAGATTCCAGGCGCTGGAAACACCATATATTTT. Protein: CASSPQIPGAGNTIYF. The variable domain in full, completed from reference TRBV18 and TRBJ1-3, reads NAGVMQNPRHLVRRRGQEARLRCSPMKGHSHVYWYRQLPEEGLKFMVYLQKENIIDESGMPKERFSAEFPKEGPSILRIQQVVRGDSAAYFCASSPQIPGAGNTIYFGEGSWLTVV.

The chain is built from TRBV9 and TRBJ1-3, with D possibly TRBD1 on 5 matching bases. V was cut by 2 bases and J by 0 bases, with 6 bases left in between. The CDR3 has 14 residues. Germline loops: CDR1 SGDLS, CDR2 YYNGEE. The CDR3 loop reads CASSVQGSGNTIYF. CDR3 DNA: TGTGCCAGCAGCGTCCAGGGCTCTGGAAACACCATATATTTT.

The CDR3 sequence: CASSYTGAEAFF. The CDR3 region has the DNA TGTGCCAGCAGTTATACAGGGGCCGAAGCTTTCTTT. The chain recombines TRBV6-5 with TRBJ1-1, with 7 bases matching TRBD1. CDR3 length equals 12 residues. Germline V gene data show CDR1 as MNHEY and CDR2 as SVGAGI. Trimming cost V 3 bases and J 8 bases; bases outside gene matches: 3.

The chain couples TRBV6-5 to TRBJ1-5; D unclear. Germline lookup yields CDR1 MNHEY and CDR2 SVGAGI. The ends were cut back, 0 bases at V and 7 bases at J, with 7 bases in the middle. The CDR3 runs 13 residues. The DNA of the CDR3 is TGTGCCAGCAGTTACTCGTCGGTCCAGCCCCAGCATTTT. As protein: CASSYSSVQPQHF.

This chain connects TRBV6-6 to TRBJ2-1; 8 bases align to TRBD2. V was clipped by 2 bases and J by 2 bases; unmatched bases: 2. Germline CDR1 MNHNY, CDR2 SVGAGI (reference sequence). The CDR3 spans 15 residues. The CDR3 coding sequence is TGTGCCAGCAGTTACGGCGGGGGGACCTACAATGAGCAGTTCTTC. The encoded protein is CASSYGGGTYNEQFF.

The genes are TRBV10-2 and TRBJ1-3; the D gene is possibly TRBD1 (6 bases). Deletions cut 9 bases from V and 4 bases from J, with 25 bases between. The CDR3 consists of 17 residues. Germline CDR1 reads WSHSY; CDR2 reads SAAADI. The CDR3 sequence is CARHHRDKSPRGNTIYF. The CDR3 DNA follows: TGCGCCAGACACCACCGGGACAAAAGTCCGAGGGGAAACACCATATATTTT.

The V call is TRBV11-2, the J call TRBJ2-7; 7 nucleotides match TRBD2. The CDR3 sequence is 15 residues long. Germline trimming cut 1 base from V and 0 bases from J; bases unmatched to any gene: 3. Germline V gene lookup returns CDR1 SGHAT and CDR2 FQNNGV. CDR3 coding DNA: TGTGCCAGCAGCTTAGTTGCGGGAGTCTCCTACGAGCAGTACTTC. Its protein is CASSLVAGVSYEQYF.

This chain links TRBV7-9 with TRBJ2-2; possibly TRBD2 for D (6 bases). The germline CDR1 and CDR2 sequences are SEHNR and FQNEAQ (reference sequence). CDR3 size: 15 residues. V lost 2 bases and J 4 bases, leaving 11 bases between the germline ends. CDR3 in DNA: TGTGCCAGCAGCTTACGGATGGGAGGCACCGGGGAGCTGTTTTTT. It is translated as CASSLRMGGTGELFF.

This clone was counted only a few times. The chain is built from TRBV6-5 and TRBJ1-1; 9 bases fit TRBD1. Trimming took 0 bases from V and 7 from J; bases not matched to a gene: 6. The length of the CDR3 is 15 residues. Germline lookup yields CDR1 MNHEY and CDR2 SVGAGI. DNA for the CDR3: TGTGCCAGCAGTTACTCGTACAGGGGGCTTAGTGAAGCTTTCTTT. The encoded protein is CASSYSYRGLSEAFF.

The V call is TRBV28, the J call TRBJ2-5, with 8 nucleotides matching TRBD2. The CDR3 runs to 16 residues. Germline V gene lookup returns CDR1 MDHEN and CDR2 SYDVKM. Losses at the gene ends were 5 bases for V and 1 base for J; bases not matched to a gene: 9. CDR3 sequence reads: CASSPLGGGSQETQYF. Here the CDR3 DNA reads TGTGCCAGCAGTCCCCTCGGGGGGGGAAGCCAAGAGACCCAGTACTTC.